The source of this TCR beta chain is a study of blood T cells in healthy people across ages. Notes on this clonotype: Its target is unknown.

Overall study results and limits: For the donors, CMV status was unknown and possibly confounded expanded clonotype changes.

Each sample used at least 6 million PBMCs. Then a second PCR, running about 6 to 12 cycles, was carried out with a sample-barcoded 5' primer and a J-beta primer mix. Through a template-switch adaptor with 12 random nucleotides, each cDNA molecule received a tag. MiXCR was run by TCRdb on the 5' RACE reads, yielding one entry per CDR3 protein. The sample holds 700,000 to 950,000 distinct CDR3 sequences; roughly 47% are singletons and the top ten take 20% to 25%. Germline CDR1 and CDR2: SGHVT and SQSDAQ. The ends were cut back, 4 bases at V and 0 bases at J, with 20 bases in the middle. The CDR3 contains 18 residues.

Sequenced sample: blood. This chain links TRBV7-4 with TRBJ2-3, with no clear D. The sequence came from a woman aged 55-70 years in good health. The DNA for the CDR3 is TGTGCCAGCAGCTCAAACGCCCGTCCCCGGCCTAGCACAGATACGCAGTATTTT. Encoded protein: CASSSNARPRPSTDTQYF. Filled out from reference TRBV7-4 and TRBJ2-3, the complete variable domain reads GAGVSQSPRYKVAKRGRDVALRCDSISGHVTLYWYRQTLGQGSEVLTYSQSDAQRDKSGRPSGRFSAERPERSVSTLKIQRTEQGDSAVYLCASSSNARPRPSTDTQYFGPGTRLTVL.